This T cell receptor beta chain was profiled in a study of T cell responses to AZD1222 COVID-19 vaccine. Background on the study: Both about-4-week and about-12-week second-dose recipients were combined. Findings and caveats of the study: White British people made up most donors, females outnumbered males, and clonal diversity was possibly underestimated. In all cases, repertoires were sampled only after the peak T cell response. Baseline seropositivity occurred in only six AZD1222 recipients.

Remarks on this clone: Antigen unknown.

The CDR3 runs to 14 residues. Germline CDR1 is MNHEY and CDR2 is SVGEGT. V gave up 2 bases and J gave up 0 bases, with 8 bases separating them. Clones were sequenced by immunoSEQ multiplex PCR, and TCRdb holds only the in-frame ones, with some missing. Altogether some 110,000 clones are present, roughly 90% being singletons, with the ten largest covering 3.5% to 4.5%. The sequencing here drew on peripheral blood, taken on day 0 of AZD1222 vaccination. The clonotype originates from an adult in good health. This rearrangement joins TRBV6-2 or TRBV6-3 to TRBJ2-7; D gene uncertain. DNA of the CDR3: TGTGCCAGCAGTTACGGACGTTTCTCCTACGAGCAGTACTTC. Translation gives CASSYGRFSYEQYF.